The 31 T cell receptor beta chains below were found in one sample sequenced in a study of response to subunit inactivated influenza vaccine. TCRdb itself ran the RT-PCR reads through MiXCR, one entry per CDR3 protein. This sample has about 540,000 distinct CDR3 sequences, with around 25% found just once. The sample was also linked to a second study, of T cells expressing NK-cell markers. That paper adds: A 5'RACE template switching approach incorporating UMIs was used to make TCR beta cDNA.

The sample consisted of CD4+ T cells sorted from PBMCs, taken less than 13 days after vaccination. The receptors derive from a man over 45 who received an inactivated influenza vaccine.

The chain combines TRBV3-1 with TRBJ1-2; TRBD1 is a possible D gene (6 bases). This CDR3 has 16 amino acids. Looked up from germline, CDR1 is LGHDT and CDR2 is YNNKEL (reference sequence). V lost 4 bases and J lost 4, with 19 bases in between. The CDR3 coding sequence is TGTGCCAGCAGCCCCAAGGGGGAGGGCTTGGGCTATGGCTACACCTTC. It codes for CASSPKGEGLGYGYTF.

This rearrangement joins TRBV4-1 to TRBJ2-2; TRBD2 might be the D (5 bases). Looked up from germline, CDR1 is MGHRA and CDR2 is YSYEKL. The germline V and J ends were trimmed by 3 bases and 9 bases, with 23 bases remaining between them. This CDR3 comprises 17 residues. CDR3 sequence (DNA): TGCGCCAGCAGCCACGGTTCCATTTTGGGGTCGGGAAGGGAGCTGTTTTTT. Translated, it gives CASSHGSILGSGRELFF.

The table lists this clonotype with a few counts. For the CDR3, the DNA is TGTGCCAGCAGCTTAGCGCGGGACGAGACCCAGTACTTC. Its translation is CASSLARDETQYF. The chain combines TRBV7-2 with TRBJ2-5; TRBD2 might be the D (6 bases). The CDR3 has 13 residues. Germline V gene data show CDR1 as SGHTA and CDR2 as FQGNSA. The V end lost 0 bases, the J end lost 5 bases, and 7 bases lay between the germline ends.

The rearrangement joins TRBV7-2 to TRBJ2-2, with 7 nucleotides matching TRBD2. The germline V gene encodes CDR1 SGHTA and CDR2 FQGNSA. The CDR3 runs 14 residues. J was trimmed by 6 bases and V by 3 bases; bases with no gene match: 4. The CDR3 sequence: CASSLRREPGELFF. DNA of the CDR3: TGTGCCAGCAGCTTGCGGCGGGAGCCCGGGGAGCTGTTTTTT.

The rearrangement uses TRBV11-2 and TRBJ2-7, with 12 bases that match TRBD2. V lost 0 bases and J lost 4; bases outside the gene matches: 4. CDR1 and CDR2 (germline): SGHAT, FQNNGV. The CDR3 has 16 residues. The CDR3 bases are TGTGCCAGCAGCTTAGAGTTGACTAGCGGGGGATACGAGCAGTACTTC. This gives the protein CASSLELTSGGYEQYF.

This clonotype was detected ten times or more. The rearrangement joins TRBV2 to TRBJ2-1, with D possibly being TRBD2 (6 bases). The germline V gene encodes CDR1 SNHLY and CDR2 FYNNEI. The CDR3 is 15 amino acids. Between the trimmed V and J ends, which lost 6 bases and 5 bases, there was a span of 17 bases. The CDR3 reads CASSPGPGGNNEQFF. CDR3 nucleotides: TGTGCCAGCAGCCCCGGCCCCGGGGGTAACAATGAGCAGTTCTTC. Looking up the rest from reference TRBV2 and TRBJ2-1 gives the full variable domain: EPEVTQTPSHQVTQMGQEVILRCVPISNHLYFYWYRQILGQKVEFLVSFYNNEISEKSEIFDDQFSVERPDGSNFTLKIRSTKLEDSAMYFCASSPGPGGNNEQFFGPGTRLTVL.

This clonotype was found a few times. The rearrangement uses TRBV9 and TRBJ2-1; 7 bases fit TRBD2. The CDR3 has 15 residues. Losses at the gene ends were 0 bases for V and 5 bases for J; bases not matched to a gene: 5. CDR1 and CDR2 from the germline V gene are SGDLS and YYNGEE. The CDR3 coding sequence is TGTGCCAGCAGCGTAGCAGCGGGACGAAACAATGAGCAGTTCTTC. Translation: CASSVAAGRNNEQFF. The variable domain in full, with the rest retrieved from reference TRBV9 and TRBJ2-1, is DSGVTQTPKHLITATGQRVTLRCSPRSGDLSVYWYQQSLDQGLQFLIQYYNGEERAKGNILERFSAQQFPDLHSELNLSSLELGDSALYFCASSVAAGRNNEQFFGPGTRLTVL.

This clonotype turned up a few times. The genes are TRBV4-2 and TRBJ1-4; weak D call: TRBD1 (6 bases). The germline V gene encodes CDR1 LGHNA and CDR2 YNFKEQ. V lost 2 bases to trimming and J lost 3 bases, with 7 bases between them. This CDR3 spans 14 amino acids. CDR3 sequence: CASSQRGANEKLFF. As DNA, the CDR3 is TGTGCCAGCAGCCAAAGGGGGGCTAATGAAAAACTGTTTTTT.

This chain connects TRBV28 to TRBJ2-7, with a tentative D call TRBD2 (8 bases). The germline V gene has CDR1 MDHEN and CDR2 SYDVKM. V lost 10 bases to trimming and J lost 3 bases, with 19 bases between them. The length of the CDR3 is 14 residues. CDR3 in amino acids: CATGGTARYYEQYF. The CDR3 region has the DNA TGTGCCACGGGGGGGACAGCTAGATACTACGAGCAGTACTTC.

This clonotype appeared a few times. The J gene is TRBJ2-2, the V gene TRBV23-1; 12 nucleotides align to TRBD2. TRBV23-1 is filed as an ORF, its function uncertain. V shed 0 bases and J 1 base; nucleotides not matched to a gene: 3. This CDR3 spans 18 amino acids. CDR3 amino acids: CASSQSELAGGNTGELFF. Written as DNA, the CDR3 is TGCGCCAGCAGTCAATCGGAACTAGCGGGAGGGAACACCGGGGAGCTGTTTTTT.

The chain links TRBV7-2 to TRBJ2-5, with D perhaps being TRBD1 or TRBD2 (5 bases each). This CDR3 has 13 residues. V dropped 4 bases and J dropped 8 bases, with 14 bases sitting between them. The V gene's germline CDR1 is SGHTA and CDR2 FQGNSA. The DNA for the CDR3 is TGTGCCAGCAGCTGGGGGAACCAAGTTACCCAGTACTTC. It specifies CASSWGNQVTQYF. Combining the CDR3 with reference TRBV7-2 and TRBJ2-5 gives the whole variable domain GAGVSQSPSNKVTEKGKDVELRCDPISGHTALYWYRQSLGQGLEFLIYFQGNSAPDKSGLPSDRFSAERTGGSVSTLTIQRTQQEDSAVYLCASSWGNQVTQYFGPGTRLLVL.

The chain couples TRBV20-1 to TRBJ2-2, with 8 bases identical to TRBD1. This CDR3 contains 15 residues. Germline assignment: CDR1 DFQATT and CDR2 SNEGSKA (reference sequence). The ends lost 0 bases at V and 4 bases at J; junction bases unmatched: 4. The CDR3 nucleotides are TGCAGTGCTAGAGACGGGACAGGACCCACCGGGGAGCTGTTTTTT. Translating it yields CSARDGTGPTGELFF.

The CDR3 nucleotides are TGTGCCATCAGTCGAACCGGGCCCGAAAAACTGTTTTTT. Its protein is CAISRTGPEKLFF. The V call is TRBV10-3, the J call TRBJ1-4; no firm D call. Germline values: CDR1 ENHRY, CDR2 SYGVKD. The V and J ends lost 5 bases and 8 bases respectively, with 12 bases between them. There are 13 residues in the CDR3.

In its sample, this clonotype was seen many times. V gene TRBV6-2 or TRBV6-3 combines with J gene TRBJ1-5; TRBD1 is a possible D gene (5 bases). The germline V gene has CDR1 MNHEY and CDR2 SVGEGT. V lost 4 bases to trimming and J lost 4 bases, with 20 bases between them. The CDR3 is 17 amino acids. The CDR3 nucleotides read TGTGCCAGCAGTTCCGTCCCCGGGACGGAATTTAATCAGCCCCAGCATTTT. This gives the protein CASSSVPGTEFNQPQHF.

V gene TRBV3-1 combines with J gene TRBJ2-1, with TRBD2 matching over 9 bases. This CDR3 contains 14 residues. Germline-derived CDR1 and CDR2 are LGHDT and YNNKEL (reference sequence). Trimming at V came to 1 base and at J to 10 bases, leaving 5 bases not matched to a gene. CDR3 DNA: TGTGCCAGCAGCCAAGTACTAGCGGGTAGGGAGCAGTTCTTC. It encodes CASSQVLAGREQFF.

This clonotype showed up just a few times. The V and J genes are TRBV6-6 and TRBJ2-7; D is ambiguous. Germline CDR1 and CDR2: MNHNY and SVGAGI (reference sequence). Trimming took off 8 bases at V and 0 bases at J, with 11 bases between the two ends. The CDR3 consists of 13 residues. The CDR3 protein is CASVLVPSYEQYF. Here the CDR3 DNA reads TGTGCCAGCGTCTTGGTACCCTCCTACGAGCAGTACTTC.

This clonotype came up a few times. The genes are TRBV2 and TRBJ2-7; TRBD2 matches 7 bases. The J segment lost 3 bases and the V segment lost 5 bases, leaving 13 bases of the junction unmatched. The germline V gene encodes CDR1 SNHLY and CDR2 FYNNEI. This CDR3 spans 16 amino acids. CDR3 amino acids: CASSPKERLALYEQYF. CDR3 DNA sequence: TGTGCCAGCAGTCCAAAGGAGAGACTAGCCCTCTACGAGCAGTACTTC.

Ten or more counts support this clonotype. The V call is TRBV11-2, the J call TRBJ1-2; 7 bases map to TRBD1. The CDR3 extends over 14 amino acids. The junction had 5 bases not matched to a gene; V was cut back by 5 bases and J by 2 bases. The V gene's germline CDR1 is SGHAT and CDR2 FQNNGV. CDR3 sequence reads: CASSPGGGNYGYTF. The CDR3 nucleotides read TGTGCCAGCAGCCCAGGGGGGGGGAACTATGGCTACACCTTC.

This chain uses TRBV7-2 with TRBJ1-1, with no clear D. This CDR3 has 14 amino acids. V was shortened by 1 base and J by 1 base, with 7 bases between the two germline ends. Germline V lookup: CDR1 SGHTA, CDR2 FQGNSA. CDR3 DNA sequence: TGTGCCAGCAGCTTAGGACTGCAGAACACTGAAGCTTTCTTT. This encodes CASSLGLQNTEAFF.

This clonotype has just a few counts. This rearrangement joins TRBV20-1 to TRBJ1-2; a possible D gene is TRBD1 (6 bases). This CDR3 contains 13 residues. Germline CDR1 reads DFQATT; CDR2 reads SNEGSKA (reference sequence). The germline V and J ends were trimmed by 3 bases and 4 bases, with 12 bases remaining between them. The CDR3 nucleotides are TGCAGTGCTAGTGAGGGGGGGGCCTATGGCTACACCTTC. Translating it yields CSASEGGAYGYTF.

The CDR3 loop reads CASSLPTNRGPDSGNTIYF. In nucleotides, the CDR3 is TGTGCCAGCAGTCTCCCGACAAACAGGGGGCCCGACTCTGGAAACACCATATATTTT. The rearrangement uses TRBV6-1 and TRBJ1-3; 9 bases line up with TRBD1. The ends lost 5 bases at V and 0 bases at J; junction bases unmatched: 14. Germline V gene data show CDR1 as MNHNS and CDR2 as SASEGT. The CDR3 loop spans 19 amino acids.

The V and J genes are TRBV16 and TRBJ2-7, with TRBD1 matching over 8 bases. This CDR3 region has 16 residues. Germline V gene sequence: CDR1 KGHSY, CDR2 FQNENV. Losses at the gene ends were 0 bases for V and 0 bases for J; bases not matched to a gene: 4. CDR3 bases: TGTGCCAGCAGCCAATCAAGGGGGACAGGCTCCTACGAGCAGTACTTC. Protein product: CASSQSRGTGSYEQYF.

In DNA form, the CDR3 reads TGTGCCAGCAGTCCGGACGTGTCGGTCGAGCAGTACTTC. Encoded protein: CASSPDVSVEQYF. V is TRBV12-3 or TRBV12-4 and J is TRBJ2-7; D ambiguous. Trimming took 5 bases from V and 6 from J, leaving 14 bases between them. There are 13 residues in the CDR3.

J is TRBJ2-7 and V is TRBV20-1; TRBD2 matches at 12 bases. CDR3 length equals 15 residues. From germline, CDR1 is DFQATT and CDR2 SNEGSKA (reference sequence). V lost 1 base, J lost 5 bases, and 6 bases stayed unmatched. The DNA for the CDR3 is TGCAGTGCTAGAGGACTAGCGGGAGATAAGAACGAGCAGTACTTC. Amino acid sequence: CSARGLAGDKNEQYF.

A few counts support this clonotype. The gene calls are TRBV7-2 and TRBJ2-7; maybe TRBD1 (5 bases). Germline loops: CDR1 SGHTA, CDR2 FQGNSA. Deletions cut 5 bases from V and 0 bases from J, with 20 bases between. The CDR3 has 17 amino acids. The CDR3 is CASSRKPGNTISYEQYF. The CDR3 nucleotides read TGTGCCAGCAGCCGGAAACCAGGGAACACAATCTCCTACGAGCAGTACTTC.

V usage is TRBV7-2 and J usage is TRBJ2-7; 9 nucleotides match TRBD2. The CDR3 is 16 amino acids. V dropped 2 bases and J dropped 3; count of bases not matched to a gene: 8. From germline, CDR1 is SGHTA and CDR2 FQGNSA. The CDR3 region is CASSLRLAGKGYEQYF. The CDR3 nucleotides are TGTGCCAGCAGCTTAAGGCTAGCGGGAAAGGGCTACGAGCAGTACTTC.

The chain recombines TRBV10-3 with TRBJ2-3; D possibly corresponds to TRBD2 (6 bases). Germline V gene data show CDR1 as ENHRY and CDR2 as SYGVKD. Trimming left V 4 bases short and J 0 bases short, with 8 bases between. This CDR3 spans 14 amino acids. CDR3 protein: CAISVEGSTDTQYF. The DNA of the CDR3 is TGTGCCATCAGTGTGGAGGGGAGCACAGATACGCAGTATTTT.

The CDR3 DNA is TGTGCCAGCAGCACACAGACAGGGTTGAGTACTGAAGCTTTCTTT. Its translation: CASSTQTGLSTEAFF. The rearrangement links TRBV7-2 to TRBJ1-1, with 7 bases matching TRBD1. CDR1 is SGHTA and CDR2 is FQGNSA in the germline V gene. The length of the CDR3 is 15 residues. V was clipped by 5 bases and J by 5 bases; unmatched bases: 11. The full variable domain, with the rest looked up from reference TRBV7-2 and TRBJ1-1, is GAGVSQSPSNKVTEKGKDVELRCDPISGHTALYWYRQSLGQGLEFLIYFQGNSAPDKSGLPSDRFSAERTGGSVSTLTIQRTQQEDSAVYLCASSTQTGLSTEAFFGQGTRLTVV.

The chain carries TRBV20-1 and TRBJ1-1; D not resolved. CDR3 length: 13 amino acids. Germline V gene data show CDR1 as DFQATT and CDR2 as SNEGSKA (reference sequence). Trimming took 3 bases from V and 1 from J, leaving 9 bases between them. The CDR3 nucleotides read TGCAGTGCTAGTTCCGGGGAGAACACTGAAGCTTTCTTT. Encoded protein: CSASSGENTEAFF.

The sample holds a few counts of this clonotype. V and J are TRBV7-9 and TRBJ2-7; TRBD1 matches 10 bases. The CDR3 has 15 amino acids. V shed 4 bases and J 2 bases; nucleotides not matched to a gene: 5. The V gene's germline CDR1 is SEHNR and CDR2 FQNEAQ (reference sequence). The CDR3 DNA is TGTGCCAGCAGCTCCCTGGACAGGGGGACCTACGAGCAGTACTTC. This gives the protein CASSSLDRGTYEQYF.

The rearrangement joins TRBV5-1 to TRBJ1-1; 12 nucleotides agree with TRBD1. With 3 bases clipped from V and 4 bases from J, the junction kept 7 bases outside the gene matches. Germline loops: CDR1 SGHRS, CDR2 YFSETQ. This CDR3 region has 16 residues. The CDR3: CASSWRGQGAGTEAFF. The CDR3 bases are TGCGCCAGCAGCTGGAGGGGACAGGGGGCCGGCACTGAAGCTTTCTTT.